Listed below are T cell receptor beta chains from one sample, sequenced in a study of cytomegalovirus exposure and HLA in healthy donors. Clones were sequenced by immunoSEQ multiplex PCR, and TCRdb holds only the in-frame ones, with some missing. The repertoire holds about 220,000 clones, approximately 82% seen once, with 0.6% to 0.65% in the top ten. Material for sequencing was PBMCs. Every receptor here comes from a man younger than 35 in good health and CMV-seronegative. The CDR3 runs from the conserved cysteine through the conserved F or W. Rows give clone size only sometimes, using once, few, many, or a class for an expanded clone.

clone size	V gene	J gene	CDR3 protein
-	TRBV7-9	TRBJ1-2	CASSFLGRRLGYTF
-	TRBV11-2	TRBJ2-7	CASSGQGGIYAEQYF
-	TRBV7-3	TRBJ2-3	CASSWGLAVSHTQYF
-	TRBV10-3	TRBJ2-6	CAISEVESGANVLTF
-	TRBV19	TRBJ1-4	CASTYQINPTGEKLFF
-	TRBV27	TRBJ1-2	CASSLTGGLDGYTF
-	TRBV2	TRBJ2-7	CASSESARAFYEQYF
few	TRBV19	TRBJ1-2	CASSETPTGVYGYTF
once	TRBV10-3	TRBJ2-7	CAISETRGTGRVSYEQYF
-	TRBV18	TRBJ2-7	CASSPASMAVEQYF
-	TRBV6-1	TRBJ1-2	CASSEVGAGDGYTF
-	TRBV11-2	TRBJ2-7	CASSLDRHYEQYF
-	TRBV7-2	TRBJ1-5	CASSFHRANQPQHF
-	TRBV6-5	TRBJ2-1	CASCYRAYNEQFF
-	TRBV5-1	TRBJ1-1	CASSYDGMGVTEAFF
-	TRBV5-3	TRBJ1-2	CARSLGRDRPYGYTF
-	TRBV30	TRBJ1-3	CAWSRTGVGNTIYF
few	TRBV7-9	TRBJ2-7	CASSPDITLSSYEQYF
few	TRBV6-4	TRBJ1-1	CASSDTDRATEAFF
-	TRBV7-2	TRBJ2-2	CASSQTSGSTGELFF
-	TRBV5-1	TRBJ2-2	CASRSSGLSNTGELFF
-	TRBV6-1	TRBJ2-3	CASRTSTFPDTQYF
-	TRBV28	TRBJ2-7	CASSRNRGYYEQYF
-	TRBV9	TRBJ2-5	CASSFRGQQETQYF
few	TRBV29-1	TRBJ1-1	CSVEESGNTEAFF
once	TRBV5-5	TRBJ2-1	CASSFAAGVAYNEQFF
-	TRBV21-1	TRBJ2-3	CASTDWVIAGATDTQYF
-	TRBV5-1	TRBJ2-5	CASSPSGTQETQYF
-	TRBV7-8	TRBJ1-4	CASSPAGGVKLFF
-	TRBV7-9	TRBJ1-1	CASSLAPRDTEAFF
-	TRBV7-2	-	CASSLLGGNYEQYF
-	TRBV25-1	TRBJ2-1	CASSVTGGRVLEQFF
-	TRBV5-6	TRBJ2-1	CASSLDGRVYNEQFF
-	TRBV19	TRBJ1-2	CASSVQGGSGYTF
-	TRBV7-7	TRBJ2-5	CASSLSAGMLETQYF
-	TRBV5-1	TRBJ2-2	CASRSTGRAFSNTGELFF
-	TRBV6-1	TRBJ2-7	CASRPGLPTYEQYF
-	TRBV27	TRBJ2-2	CASSLWSGLTGELFF
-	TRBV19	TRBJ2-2	CASTFVRRNTGELFF
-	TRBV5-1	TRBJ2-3	CASSLLPSGMSTDTQYF
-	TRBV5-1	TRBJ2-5	CASSGGGTQETQYF
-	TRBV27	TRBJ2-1	CASSGGLVAYNEQFF
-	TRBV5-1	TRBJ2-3	CASSLEGATDTQYF